The 8 T cell receptor beta chains below were found in one sample sequenced in a study of shared clonotypes between healthy human individuals (dated by TCRdb to 2018 to 2021). Library construction relied on the immunoSEQ multiplex PCR assay. TCRdb holds this immuneACCESS table with in-frame rearrangements only. Some clones are missing; in checked studies, unresolved V genes explain under half, and the rest has no known cause. In all, the sample holds about 610,000 clones, and 97% of those were seen once. The top ten constitute around 0.06% of the sample. The sample taken for sequencing was naive CD4+ T cells sorted from blood. Read against the paper, the sample's cell subset or site label means: CD45RA+ positively selected. The receptors come from a woman younger than 45 in good health.

This clone was found once. The chain has TRBV7-7 and TRBJ1-1, with 7 bases lining up with TRBD1. The length of the CDR3 is 15 residues. Germline V gene data show CDR1 as SSHAT and CDR2 as FNYEAQ (reference sequence). With V trimmed by 5 bases and J by 1 base, 7 bases remained unmatched. The chain's CDR3 is CASSPGGMGNTEAFF. The CDR3 DNA reads as TGTGCCAGCAGCCCAGGGGGTATGGGGAACACTGAAGCTTTCTTT.

V and J are TRBV11-3 and TRBJ2-5; D gene uncertain. Germline V gene lookup returns CDR1 SGHNT and CDR2 YENEEA. The CDR3 length is 14 residues. V was pared by 5 bases and J by 0 bases, with 10 bases between. The CDR3 region is CASSAPSNQETQYF. The DNA for the CDR3 is TGTGCCAGCAGCGCCCCGAGCAACCAAGAGACCCAGTACTTC.

This sequence joins TRBV19 and TRBJ1-5; 7 bases align to TRBD1. The ends lost 4 bases at V and 0 bases at J; junction bases unmatched: 6. Germline lookup yields CDR1 LNHDA and CDR2 SQIVND (reference sequence). The CDR3 totals 16 residues. CDR3 DNA: TGTGCCAGTAGTAAACTACGGGACAGTAGCAATCAGCCCCAGCATTTT. Protein product: CASSKLRDSSNQPQHF.

The chain links TRBV5-1 to TRBJ2-2, with D maybe TRBD2 (7 bases). CDR3 size: 16 residues. The ends were cut back, 4 bases at V and 3 bases at J, with 16 bases in the middle. CDR1 is SGHRS and CDR2 is YFSETQ in the germline V gene. The CDR3 region is CASSPRGGSDTGELFF. DNA for the CDR3: TGCGCCAGCAGCCCCAGGGGCGGGAGCGACACCGGGGAGCTGTTTTTT.

The V and J genes are TRBV5-6 and TRBJ1-1, with D hard to call. Trimming removed 0 bases from V and 5 bases from J, with 11 bases in between. The CDR3 loop spans 14 amino acids. Germline V lookup: CDR1 SGHDT, CDR2 YYEEEE. CDR3 sequence: CASSLVTLSTEAFF. CDR3 coding DNA: TGTGCCAGCAGCTTGGTAACCCTGTCGACTGAAGCTTTCTTT.

The V gene is TRBV2, the J gene TRBJ2-5; D possibly corresponds to TRBD1 (6 bases). CDR3 length equals 12 residues. V gave up 11 bases and J gave up 2 bases, with 12 bases separating them. CDR1 and CDR2 (germline): SNHLY, FYNNEI. CDR3 DNA sequence: TGTGCCCCCTCGGACAGTCAAGAGACCCAGTACTTC. Encoded protein: CAPSDSQETQYF.

The chain combines TRBV19 with TRBJ2-2; possible D gene TRBD1, 6 bases. The CDR3 covers 16 residues. The germline gives CDR1 LNHDA, CDR2 SQIVND (reference sequence). V gave up 4 bases and J gave up 5 bases, with 17 bases separating them. The CDR3 nucleotides read TGTGCCAGTAGTAGGCAGGGGAACCACCCAACCGGGGAGCTGTTTTTT. This codes for CASSRQGNHPTGELFF.

The rearrangement joins TRBV7-9 to TRBJ1-3; no firm D call. Trimming left V 0 bases short and J 0 bases short, with 12 bases between. CDR1 SEHNR and CDR2 FQNEAQ come from the germline V gene (reference sequence). This CDR3 has 17 residues. The CDR3 is CASSLAASPSSGNTIYF. CDR3 nucleotide sequence: TGTGCCAGCAGCTTAGCCGCGTCCCCGAGCTCTGGAAACACCATATATTTT.